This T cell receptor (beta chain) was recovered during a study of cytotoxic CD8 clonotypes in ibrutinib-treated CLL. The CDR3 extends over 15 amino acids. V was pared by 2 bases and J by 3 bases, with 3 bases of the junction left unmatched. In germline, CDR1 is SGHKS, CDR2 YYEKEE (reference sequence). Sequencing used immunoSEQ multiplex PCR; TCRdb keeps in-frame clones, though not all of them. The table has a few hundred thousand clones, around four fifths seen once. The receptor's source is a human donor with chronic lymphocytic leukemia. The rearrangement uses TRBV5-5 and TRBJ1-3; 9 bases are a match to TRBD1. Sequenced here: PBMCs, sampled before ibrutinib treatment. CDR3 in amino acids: CASSFGTGFGNTIYF. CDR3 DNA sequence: TGTGCCAGCAGCTTCGGGACAGGGTTTGGAAACACCATATATTTT.